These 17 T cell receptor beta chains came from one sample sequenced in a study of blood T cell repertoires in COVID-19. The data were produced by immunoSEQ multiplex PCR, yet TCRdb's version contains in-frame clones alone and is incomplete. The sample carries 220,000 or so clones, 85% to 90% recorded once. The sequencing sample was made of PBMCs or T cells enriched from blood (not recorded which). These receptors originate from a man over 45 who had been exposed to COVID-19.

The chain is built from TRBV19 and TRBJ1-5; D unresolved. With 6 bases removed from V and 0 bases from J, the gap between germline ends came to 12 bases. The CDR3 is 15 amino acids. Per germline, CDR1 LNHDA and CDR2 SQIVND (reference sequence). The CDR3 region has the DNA TGTGCCAGTAGATATACAGACTATAGCAATCAGCCCCAGCATTTT. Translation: CASRYTDYSNQPQHF.

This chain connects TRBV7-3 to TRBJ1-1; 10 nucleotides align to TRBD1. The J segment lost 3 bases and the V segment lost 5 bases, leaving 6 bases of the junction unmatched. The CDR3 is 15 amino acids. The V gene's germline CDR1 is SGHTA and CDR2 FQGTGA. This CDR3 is CASSPSGQGYTEAFF. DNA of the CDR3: TGTGCCAGCAGCCCATCGGGACAGGGGTACACTGAAGCTTTCTTT.

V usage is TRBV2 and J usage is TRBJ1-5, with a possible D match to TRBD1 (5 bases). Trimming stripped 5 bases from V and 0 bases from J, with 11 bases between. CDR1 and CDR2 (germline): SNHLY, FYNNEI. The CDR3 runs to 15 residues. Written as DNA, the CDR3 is TGTGCCAGCAGTACGCAGGGTTATAGCAATCAGCCCCAGCATTTT. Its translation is CASSTQGYSNQPQHF. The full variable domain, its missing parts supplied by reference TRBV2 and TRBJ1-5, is EPEVTQTPSHQVTQMGQEVILRCVPISNHLYFYWYRQILGQKVEFLVSFYNNEISEKSEIFDDQFSVERPDGSNFTLKIRSTKLEDSAMYFCASSTQGYSNQPQHFGDGTRLSIL.

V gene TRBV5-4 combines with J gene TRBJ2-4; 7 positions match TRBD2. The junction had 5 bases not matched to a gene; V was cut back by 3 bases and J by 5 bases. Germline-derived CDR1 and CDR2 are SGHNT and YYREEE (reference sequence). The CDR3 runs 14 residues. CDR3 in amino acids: CASSSRDYENIQYF. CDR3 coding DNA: TGTGCCAGCAGCTCCCGGGACTACGAAAACATTCAGTACTTC.

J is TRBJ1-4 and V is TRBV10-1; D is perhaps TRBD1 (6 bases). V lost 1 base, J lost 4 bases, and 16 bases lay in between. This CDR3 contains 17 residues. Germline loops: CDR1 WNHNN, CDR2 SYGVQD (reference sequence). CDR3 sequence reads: CASSELGQGKGNEKLFF. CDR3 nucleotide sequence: TGCGCCAGCAGTGAGTTGGGGCAGGGGAAAGGTAATGAAAAACTGTTTTTT.

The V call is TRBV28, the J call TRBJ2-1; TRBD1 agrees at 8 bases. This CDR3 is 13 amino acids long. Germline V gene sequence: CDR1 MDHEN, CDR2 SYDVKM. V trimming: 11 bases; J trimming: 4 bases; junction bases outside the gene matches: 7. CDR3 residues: CAAWQGAYNEQFF. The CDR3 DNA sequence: TGTGCCGCATGGCAGGGGGCGTACAATGAGCAGTTCTTC.

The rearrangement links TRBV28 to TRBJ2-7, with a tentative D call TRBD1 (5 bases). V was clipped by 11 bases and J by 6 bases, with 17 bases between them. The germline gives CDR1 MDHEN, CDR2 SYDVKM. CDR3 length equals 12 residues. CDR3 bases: TGTGCCGCAGGACACCAAGACATCGAGCAGTACGTC. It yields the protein CAAGHQDIEQYV.

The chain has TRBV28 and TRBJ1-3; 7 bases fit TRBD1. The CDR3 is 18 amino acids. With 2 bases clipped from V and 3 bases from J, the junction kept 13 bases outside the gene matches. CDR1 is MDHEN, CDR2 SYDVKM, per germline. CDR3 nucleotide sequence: TGTGCCAGCAGTTTACCCCTCGGACAGGCGCGACGTGGAAACACCATATATTTT. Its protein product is CASSLPLGQARRGNTIYF.

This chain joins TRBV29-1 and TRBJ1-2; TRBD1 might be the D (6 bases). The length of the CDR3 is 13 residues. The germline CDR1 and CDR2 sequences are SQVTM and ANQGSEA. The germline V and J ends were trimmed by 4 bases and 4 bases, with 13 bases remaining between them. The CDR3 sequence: CSVGTGIGYGYTF. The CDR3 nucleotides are TGCAGCGTTGGCACAGGGATCGGCTATGGCTACACCTTC.

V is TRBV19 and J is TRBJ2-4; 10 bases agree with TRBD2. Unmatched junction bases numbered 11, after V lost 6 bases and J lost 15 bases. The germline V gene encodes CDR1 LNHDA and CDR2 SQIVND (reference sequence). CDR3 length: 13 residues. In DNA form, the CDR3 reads TGTGCCAGTAGCCGGGTCAATAGCGGGAGGCCGTACTTC. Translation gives CASSRVNSGRPYF.

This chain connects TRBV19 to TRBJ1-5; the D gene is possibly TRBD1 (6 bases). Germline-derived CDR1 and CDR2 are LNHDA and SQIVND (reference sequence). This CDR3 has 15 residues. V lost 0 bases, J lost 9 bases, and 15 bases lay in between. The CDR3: CASSIDSSAGVPQHF. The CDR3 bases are TGTGCCAGTAGTATAGATTCATCAGCAGGGGTGCCCCAGCATTTT.

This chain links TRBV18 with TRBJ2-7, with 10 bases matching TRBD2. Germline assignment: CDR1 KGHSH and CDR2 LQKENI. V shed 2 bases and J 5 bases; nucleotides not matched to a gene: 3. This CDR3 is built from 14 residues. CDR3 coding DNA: TGTGCCAGCTCACCAACTACTAGCGGGGACGAGCAGTACGTC. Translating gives CASSPTTSGDEQYV.

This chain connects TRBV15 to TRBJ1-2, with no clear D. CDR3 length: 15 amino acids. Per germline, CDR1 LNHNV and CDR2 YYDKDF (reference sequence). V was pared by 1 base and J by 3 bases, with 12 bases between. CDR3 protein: CATSRGRQVDYGYTF. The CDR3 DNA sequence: TGTGCCACCAGCAGAGGCAGGCAGGTGGACTATGGCTACACCTTC.

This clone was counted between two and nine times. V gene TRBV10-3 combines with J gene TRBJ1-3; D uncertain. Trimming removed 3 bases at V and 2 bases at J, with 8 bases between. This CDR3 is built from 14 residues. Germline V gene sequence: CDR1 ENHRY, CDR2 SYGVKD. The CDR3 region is CAISEGEAGNTIYF. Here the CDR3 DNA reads TGTGCCATCAGTGAAGGTGAGGCTGGAAACACCATATATTTT.

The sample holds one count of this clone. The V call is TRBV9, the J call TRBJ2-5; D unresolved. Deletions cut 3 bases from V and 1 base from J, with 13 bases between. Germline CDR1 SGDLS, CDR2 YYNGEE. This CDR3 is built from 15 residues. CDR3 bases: TGTGCCAGCAGCGATCACGCGACACCCCAAGAGACCCAGTACTTC. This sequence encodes CASSDHATPQETQYF.

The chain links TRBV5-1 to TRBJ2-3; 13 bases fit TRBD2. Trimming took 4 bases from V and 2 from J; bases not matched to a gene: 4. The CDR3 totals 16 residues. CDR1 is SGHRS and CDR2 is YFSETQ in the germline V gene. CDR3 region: CASSQGLAGYTDTQYF. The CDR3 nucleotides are TGCGCCAGCAGCCAGGGACTAGCGGGATACACAGATACGCAGTATTTT.

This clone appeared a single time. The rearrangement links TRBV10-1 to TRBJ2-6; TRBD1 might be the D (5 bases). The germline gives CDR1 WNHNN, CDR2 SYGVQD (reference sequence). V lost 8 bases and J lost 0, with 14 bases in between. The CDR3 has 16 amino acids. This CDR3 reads CASPDTTSSGANVLTF. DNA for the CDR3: TGCGCCAGCCCGGACACGACGAGCTCTGGGGCCAACGTCCTGACTTTC.